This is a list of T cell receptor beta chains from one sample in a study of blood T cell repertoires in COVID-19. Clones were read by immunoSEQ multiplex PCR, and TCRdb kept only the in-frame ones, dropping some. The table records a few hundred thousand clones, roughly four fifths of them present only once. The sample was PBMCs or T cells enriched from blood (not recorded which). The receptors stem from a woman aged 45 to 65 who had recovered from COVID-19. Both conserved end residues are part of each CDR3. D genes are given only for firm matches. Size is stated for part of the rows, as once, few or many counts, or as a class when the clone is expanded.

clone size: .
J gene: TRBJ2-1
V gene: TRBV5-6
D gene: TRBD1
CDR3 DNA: TGTGCCAGCAGCTTGGGTACCAACAGGGGCGATGAGCAGTTCTTC
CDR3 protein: CASSLGTNRGDEQFF

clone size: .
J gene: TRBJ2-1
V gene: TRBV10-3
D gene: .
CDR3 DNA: TGTGCCATCAACTCCGATCCCGGACTACCGAACAATGAGCAGTTCTTC
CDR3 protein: CAINSDPGLPNNEQFF

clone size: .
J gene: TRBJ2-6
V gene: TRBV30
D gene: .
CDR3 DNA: TGTGCCTGGTCTCAGGCGCGAGGGGCCAACGTCCTGACTTTC
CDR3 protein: CAWSQARGANVLTF

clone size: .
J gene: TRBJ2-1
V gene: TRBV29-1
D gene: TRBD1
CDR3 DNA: TGCAGCGACCTAGATCCCGGGACAGGGGGCAATGAGCAGTTCTTC
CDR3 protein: CSDLDPGTGGNEQFF

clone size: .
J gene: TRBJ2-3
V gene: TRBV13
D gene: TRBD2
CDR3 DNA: TGTGCCAGCAGCTCCGGACTAGCGGGAACAGATACGCAGTATTTT
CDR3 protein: CASSSGLAGTDTQYF

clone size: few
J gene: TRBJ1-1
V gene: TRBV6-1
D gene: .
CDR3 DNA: TGTGCCAGCAGAGAAGACAGGTATACTGAAGCTTTCTTT
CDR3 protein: CASREDRYTEAFF

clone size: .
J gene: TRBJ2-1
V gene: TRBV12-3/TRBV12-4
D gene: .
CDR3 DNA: TGTGCCAGCAGCCCAACCAGAAGTGAGCAGTTCTTC
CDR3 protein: CASSPTRSEQFF

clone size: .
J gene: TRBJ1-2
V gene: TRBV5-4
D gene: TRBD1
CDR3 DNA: TGTGCCAGCAGCCCATGGACAGGGAACTATGGCTACACCTTC
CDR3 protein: CASSPWTGNYGYTF

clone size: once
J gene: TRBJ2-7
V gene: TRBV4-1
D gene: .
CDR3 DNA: TGCGCCAGCAGCCGGCACAGGGGAGGCTACGAGCAGTACTTC
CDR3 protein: CASSRHRGGYEQYF

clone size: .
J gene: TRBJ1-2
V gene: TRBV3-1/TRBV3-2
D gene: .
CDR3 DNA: TGTGCCAGCAGCCAAGTACTCGGCAGGGCCTCTAACTATGGCTACACCTTC
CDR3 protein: CASSQVLGRASNYGYTF

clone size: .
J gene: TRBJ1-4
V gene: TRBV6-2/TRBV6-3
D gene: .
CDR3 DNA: TGTGCCAGCAGTAGTGGACAGAGTTCGAATGAAAAACTGTTTTTT
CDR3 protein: CASSSGQSSNEKLFF

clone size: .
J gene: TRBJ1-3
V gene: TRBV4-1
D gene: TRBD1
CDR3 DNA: TGCGCCAGCAGCCAAGATATACAGGGGGCTGGAAACACCATATATTTT
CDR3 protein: CASSQDIQGAGNTIYF

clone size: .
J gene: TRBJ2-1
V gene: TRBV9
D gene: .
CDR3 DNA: TGTGCCAGCAGCGTAGGAGGGGGGGCCTACAATGAGCAGTTCTTC
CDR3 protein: CASSVGGGAYNEQFF

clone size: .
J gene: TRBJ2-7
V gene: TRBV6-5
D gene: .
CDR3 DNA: TGTGCCAGCAGCTTAACGGGCTACGAGCAGTACTTC
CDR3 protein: CASSLTGYEQYF

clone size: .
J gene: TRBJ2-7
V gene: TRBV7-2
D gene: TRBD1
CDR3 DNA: TGTGCCAGCAGATGGACCGGGACAGGGGACGAGCAGTACTTC
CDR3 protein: CASRWTGTGDEQYF

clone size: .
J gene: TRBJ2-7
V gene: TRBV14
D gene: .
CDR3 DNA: TGTGCCAGCAGCCACTCACAGGGAATGCTCGGCGAGCAGTACTTC
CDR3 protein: CASSHSQGMLGEQYF

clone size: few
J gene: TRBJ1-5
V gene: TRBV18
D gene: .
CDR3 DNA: TGTGCCAGCTCGGAAGGTAGATCGGGTCAGCCCCAGCATTTT
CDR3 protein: CASSEGRSGQPQHF

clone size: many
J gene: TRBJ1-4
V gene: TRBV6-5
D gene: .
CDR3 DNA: TGTGCCAGCAGTCCACTGGGGGCAGTTGGACTGTTTTTT
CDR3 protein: CASSPLGAVGLFF

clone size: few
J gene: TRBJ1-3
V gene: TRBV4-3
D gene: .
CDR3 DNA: TGCGCCAGCAGCCAAGAACCGGGAGTCGGAAACACCATATATTTT
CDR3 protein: CASSQEPGVGNTIYF

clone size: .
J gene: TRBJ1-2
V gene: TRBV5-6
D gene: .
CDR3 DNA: TGTGCCAGCAGCTTGGCTTCCGGCGGATCCACAGGGTACACCTTC
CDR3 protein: CASSLASGGSTGYTF

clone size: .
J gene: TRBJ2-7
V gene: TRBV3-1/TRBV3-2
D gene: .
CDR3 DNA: TGTGCCAGCAGCCAATTCCCGGGACTGGCCTACGAGCAGTACTTC
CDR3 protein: CASSQFPGLAYEQYF

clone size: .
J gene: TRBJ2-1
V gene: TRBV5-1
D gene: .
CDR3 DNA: TGCGCCAGCAGCTTGGGGGGCCGCGAGGATGAGCAGTTCTTC
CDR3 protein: CASSLGGREDEQFF

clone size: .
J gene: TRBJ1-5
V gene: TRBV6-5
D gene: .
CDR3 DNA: TGTGCCAGCAGCCTAAACAGGGTTCCCAATCAGCCCCAGCATTTT
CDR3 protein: CASSLNRVPNQPQHF

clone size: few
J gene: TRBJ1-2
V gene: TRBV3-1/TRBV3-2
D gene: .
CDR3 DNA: TGTGCCAGCAGCCCAACAGGGCTCTATGGCTACACCTTC
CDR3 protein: CASSPTGLYGYTF

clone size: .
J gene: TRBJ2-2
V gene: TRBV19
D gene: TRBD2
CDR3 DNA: TGTGCCAGTAGTAGGGAGGGACTTAACACCGGGGAGCTGTTTTTT
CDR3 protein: CASSREGLNTGELFF

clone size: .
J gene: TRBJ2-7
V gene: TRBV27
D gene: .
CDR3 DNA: TGTGCCAGCAGTCCCATGAACGGGATCGTTTACGAGCAGTACTTC
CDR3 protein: CASSPMNGIVYEQYF

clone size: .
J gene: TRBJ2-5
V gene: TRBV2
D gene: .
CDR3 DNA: TGTGCCAGCAGGGTCCGCTGGGGGAGGACCGGTCCCTACCAAGAGACCCAGTACTTC
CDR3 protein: CASRVRWGRTGPYQETQYF

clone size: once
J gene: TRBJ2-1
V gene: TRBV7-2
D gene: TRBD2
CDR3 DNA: TGTGCCAGCAGCTTATATGGCGAGCGGGGGGTCTACAATGAGCAGTTCTTC
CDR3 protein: CASSLYGERGVYNEQFF

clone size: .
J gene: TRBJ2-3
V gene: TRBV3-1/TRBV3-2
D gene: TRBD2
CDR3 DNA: TGTGCCAGCAGCCAAGTACCGGGACTAGATTTCGTAGATACGCAGTATTTT
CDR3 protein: CASSQVPGLDFVDTQYF

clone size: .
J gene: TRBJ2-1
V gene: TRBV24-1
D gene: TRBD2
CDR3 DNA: TGTGCCACCAGTGATGGAAGCGGGAGCTTAAATGAGCAGTTCTTC
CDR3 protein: CATSDGSGSLNEQFF

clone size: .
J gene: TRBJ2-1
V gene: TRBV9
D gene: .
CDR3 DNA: TGTGCCAGCAGCGTAGGACTTGAAACCGGCGGTGAGCAGTTCTTC
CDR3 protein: CASSVGLETGGEQFF

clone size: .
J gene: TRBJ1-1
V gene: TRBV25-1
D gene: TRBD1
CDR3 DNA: TGTGCCAGCAGTGGAAACACAGGGGTCGGCACTGAAGCTTTCTTT
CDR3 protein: CASSGNTGVGTEAFF

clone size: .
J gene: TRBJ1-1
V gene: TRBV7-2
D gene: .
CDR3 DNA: TGTGCCAGCAGCTGGGGACAAGGCGAAGCTTTCTTT
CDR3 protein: CASSWGQGEAFF

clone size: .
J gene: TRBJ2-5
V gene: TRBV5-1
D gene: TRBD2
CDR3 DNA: TGCGCCAGCAGCTTGGGGTCTCTAGCGGGAGGGGGAGAGACCCAGTACTTC
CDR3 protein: CASSLGSLAGGGETQYF

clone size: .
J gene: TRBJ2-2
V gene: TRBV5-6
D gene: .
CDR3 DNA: TGTGCCAGCAGCTTAAGATTACAGGGTGGTAACACCGGGGAGCTGTTTTTT
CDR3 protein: CASSLRLQGGNTGELFF

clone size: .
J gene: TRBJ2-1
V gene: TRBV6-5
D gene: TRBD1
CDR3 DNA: TGTGCCAGCAGGGGGGACAGGGGAAACAATGAGCAGTTCTTC
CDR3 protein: CASRGDRGNNEQFF

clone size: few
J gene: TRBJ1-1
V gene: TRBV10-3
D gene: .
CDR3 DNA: TGTGCCACCCTTGATACACCCCCGGGGACTAGCACTGAAGCTTTCTTT
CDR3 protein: CATLDTPPGTSTEAFF

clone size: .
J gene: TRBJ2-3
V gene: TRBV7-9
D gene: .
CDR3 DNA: TGTGCCAGCAGGTCGAACGGGGATACGCAGTATTTT
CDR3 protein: CASRSNGDTQYF

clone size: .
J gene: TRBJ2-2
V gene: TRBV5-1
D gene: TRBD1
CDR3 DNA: TGCGCCAGCAGCACGGACAGGGCCACCGGGGAGCTGTTTTTT
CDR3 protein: CASSTDRATGELFF

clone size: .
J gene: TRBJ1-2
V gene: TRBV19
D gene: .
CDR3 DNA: TGTGCCAGTAGTATGAGGCGGCTCTATGGCTACACCTTC
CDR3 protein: CASSMRRLYGYTF

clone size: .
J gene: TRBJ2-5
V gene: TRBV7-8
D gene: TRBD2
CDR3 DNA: TGTGCCAGCAGCTTAACCGGGAGGGCCCGACCGGAGACCCAGTACTTC
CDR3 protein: CASSLTGRARPETQYF

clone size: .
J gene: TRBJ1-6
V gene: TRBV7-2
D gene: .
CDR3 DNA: TGTGCCAGCAGCTTAGTTGGCAGGGCGGTATCACCCCTCCACTTT
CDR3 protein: CASSLVGRAVSPLHF

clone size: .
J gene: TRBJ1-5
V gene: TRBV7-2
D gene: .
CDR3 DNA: TGTGCCAGCAGCTTAGGGCTGGATTTTCGGGGTCAGCCCCAGCATTTT
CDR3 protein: CASSLGLDFRGQPQHF

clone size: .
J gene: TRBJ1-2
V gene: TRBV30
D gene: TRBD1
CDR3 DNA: TGTGCCTGGGGGAGGGACAGGAAATATGGCTACACCTTC
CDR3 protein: CAWGRDRKYGYTF

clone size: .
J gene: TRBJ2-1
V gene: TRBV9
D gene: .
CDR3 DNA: TGTGCCAGCAGCGTACAAGATAACAGAGAGCAGTTCTTC
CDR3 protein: CASSVQDNREQFF

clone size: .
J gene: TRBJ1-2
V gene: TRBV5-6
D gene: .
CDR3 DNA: TGTGCCAGCAGCCGTTTACAGGATAACTATGGCTACACCTTC
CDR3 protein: CASSRLQDNYGYTF

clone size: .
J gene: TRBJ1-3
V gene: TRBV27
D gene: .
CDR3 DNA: TGTGCCAGCAGCCCGCGGGGCTCTGGAAACACCATATATTTT
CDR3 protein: CASSPRGSGNTIYF

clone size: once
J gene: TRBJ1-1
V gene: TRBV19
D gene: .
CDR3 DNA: TGTGCCAGTAGCGCGGGGGAACTCACTGAAGCTTTCTTT
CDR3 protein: CASSAGELTEAFF

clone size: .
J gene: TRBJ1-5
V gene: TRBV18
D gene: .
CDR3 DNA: TGTGCCAGCTCACCAGGGGTTCGCGGGGAGAATCAGCCCCAGCATTTT
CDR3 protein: CASSPGVRGENQPQHF

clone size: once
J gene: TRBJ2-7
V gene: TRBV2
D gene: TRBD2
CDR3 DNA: TGTGCCAGCCAATCCGCTAGCGGGAGGAGATCCTACGAGCAGTACTTC
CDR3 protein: CASQSASGRRSYEQYF

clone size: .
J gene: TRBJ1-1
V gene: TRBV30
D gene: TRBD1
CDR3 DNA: TGTGCCTGGGGGGGACAGGGGATCAACACTGAAGCTTTCTTT
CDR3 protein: CAWGGQGINTEAFF

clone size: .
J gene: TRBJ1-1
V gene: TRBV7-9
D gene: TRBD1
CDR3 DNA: TGTGCCAGCAGCTTCGGACAGGGGAACACTGAAGCTTTCTTT
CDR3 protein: CASSFGQGNTEAFF

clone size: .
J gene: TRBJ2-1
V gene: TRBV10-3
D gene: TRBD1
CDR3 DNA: TGTGCCACGGGACAGGGAAGGTCGGGAGATGAGCAGTTCTTC
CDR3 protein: CATGQGRSGDEQFF

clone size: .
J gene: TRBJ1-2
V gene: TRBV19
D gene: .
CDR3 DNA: TGTGCCAGTAGCCATACAGGGAGCTATGGCTACACCTTC
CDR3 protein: CASSHTGSYGYTF

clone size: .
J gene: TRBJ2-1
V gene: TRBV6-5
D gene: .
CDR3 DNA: TGTGCCAGCAGTTATGCCGTGGGGGCTCTGAACAATGAGCAGTTCTTC
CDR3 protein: CASSYAVGALNNEQFF